One sample yielded the 8 T cell receptor beta chains listed below, sequenced in a study of blood T cell repertoires in COVID-19. Assay used: immunoSEQ multiplex PCR; TCRdb lists only in-frame clones, some missing. The sample holds 450,000 to 500,000 clones, 80% to 90% seen once. Source material: peripheral blood. The receptor set was obtained from a human donor in a cohort sampled during active COVID-19.

CDR3 DNA sequence: TGTGCCAGCAGCCGTCAGGGAGGCGAAAAACTGTTTTTT. Its translation: CASSRQGGEKLFF. The chain joins TRBV3-1 (or the pseudogene TRBV3-2) to TRBJ1-4; the D gene is possibly TRBD1 (5 bases). Per germline, CDR1 LGHDT and CDR2 YNNKEL (reference sequence). The CDR3 extends over 13 amino acids. Trimming left V 4 bases short and J 8 bases short, with 11 bases between.

This chain links TRBV19 with TRBJ2-1; TRBD2 matches at 10 bases. The CDR3 runs 15 residues. The V segment lost 10 bases and the J segment 9 bases; nucleotides outside the gene matches: 15. Germline V gene sequence: CDR1 LNHDA, CDR2 SQIVND (reference sequence). DNA of the CDR3: TGTGCCACCCAGAGAAGACTAGCGGGTTTAGTTGAGCAGTTCTTC. Its translation is CATQRRLAGLVEQFF. The full variable domain, rest sourced from reference TRBV19 and TRBJ2-1, is DGGITQSPKYLFRKEGQNVTLSCEQNLNHDAMYWYRQDPGQGLRLIYYSQIVNDFQKGDIAEGYSVSREKKESFPLTVTSAQKNPTAFYLCATQRRLAGLVEQFFGPGTRLTVL.

The chain combines TRBV2 with TRBJ1-6; 8 nucleotides match TRBD1. The trim removed 6 bases at V and 9 bases at J, leaving 7 bases unmatched. The CDR3 is made up of 14 amino acids. Per germline, CDR1 SNHLY and CDR2 FYNNEI. In DNA form, the CDR3 reads TGTGCCAGCAGCTTGGACAGGGAGGCTTCACCCCTCCACTTT. Protein: CASSLDREASPLHF.

The chain carries TRBV7-2 and TRBJ2-1; 11 positions match TRBD2. V shed 2 bases, J shed 15 bases, and the junction held 9 bases outside the gene matches. This CDR3 comprises 14 residues. Germline V gene lookup returns CDR1 SGHTA and CDR2 FQGNSA. The CDR3 sequence is CASSLSDRLAGLFF. As DNA, the CDR3 is TGTGCCAGCAGCTTAAGCGATCGACTAGCGGGATTGTTCTTC.

This chain uses TRBV27 with TRBJ2-5, with D maybe TRBD1 (6 bases). V lost 2 bases and J lost 5, with 15 bases in between. CDR1 is MNHEY and CDR2 is SMNVEV in the germline V gene (reference sequence). This CDR3 is 15 amino acids long. CDR3 in amino acids: CASSLSGQPPETQYF. CDR3 in DNA: TGTGCCAGCAGTTTAAGCGGACAGCCCCCCGAGACCCAGTACTTC.

The rearrangement links TRBV3-1 (or the pseudogene TRBV3-2) to TRBJ2-1; 13 nucleotides agree with TRBD2. Germline lookup yields CDR1 LGHDT and CDR2 YNNKEL (reference sequence). J gave up 9 bases and V 5 bases, and 16 bases lay outside the gene matches. This CDR3 has 18 amino acids. The CDR3 DNA is TGTGCCAGCAGCGTTCAGGGACTAGCGGGACAAGGGCGGGGTGAGCAGTTCTTC. Its translation is CASSVQGLAGQGRGEQFF.

The chain joins TRBV5-5 to TRBJ1-2; TRBD1 matches at 8 bases. The J segment lost 2 bases and the V segment lost 3 bases, leaving 6 bases of the junction unmatched. From germline, CDR1 is SGHKS and CDR2 YYEKEE (reference sequence). There are 15 residues in the CDR3. CDR3 nucleotides: TGTGCCAGCAGCTCGAGTCCAGGGGGCAACTATGGCTACACCTTC. Translating it yields CASSSSPGGNYGYTF. Using reference TRBV5-5 and TRBJ1-2 for the parts outside the CDR3, the full variable domain is DAGVTQSPTHLIKTRGQQVTLRCSPISGHKSVSWYQQVLGQGPQFIFQYYEKEERGRGNFPDRFSARQFPNYSSELNVNALLLGDSALYLCASSSSPGGNYGYTFGSGTRLTVV.

This clone occurred a few times. CDR3 loop: CASSPGGGSPLHF. As DNA, the CDR3 is TGTGCCAGCTCACCAGGGGGGGGTTCACCCCTCCACTTT. The chain couples TRBV18 to TRBJ1-6; D is perhaps TRBD1 (5 bases). In germline, CDR1 is KGHSH, CDR2 LQKENI. V lost 2 bases to trimming and J lost 9 bases, with 8 bases between them. The CDR3 runs to 13 residues.